The clone carrying this TCR beta chain was seen more than once but under ten times. This sample was taken from a study of shared clonotypes between healthy human individuals. Free of recent acute infections or vaccinations, the donors were healthy HIV-negative adults. How the authors handled the data: ImmunoSEQ junction-only sequences lacked quality scores, so their filtering differed. Sequencing used immunoSEQ multiplex PCR; TCRdb keeps in-frame clones, though not all of them. That table gives V, J and clone size, and the DNA gave D and trimming. The sample records about 2.5 million clones, just under 95% being singletons. The length of the CDR3 is 13 residues. V shed 3 bases and J shed 2 bases, with 8 bases lying between them. Germline V lookup: CDR1 SGHRS, CDR2 YFSETQ.

This chain links TRBV5-1 with TRBJ1-1, with D perhaps matching TRBD1 (5 bases). Sequenced material: naive CD4+ T cells from PBMCs. The subset is: CD45RA+ positively selected. This sequence was found in a man between 18 and 29 years old in good health. Some clones in this sample may be carry-over from other donors' samples. CDR3 sequence reads: CASSWDHNTEAFF. The CDR3, as DNA: TGCGCCAGCAGCTGGGACCACAACACTGAAGCTTTCTTT. The whole variable domain, filled in from reference TRBV5-1 and TRBJ1-1, reads KAGVTQTPRYLIKTRGQQVTLSCSPISGHRSVSWYQQTPGQGLQFLFEYFSETQRNKGNFPGRFSGRQFSNSRSEMNVSTLELGDSALYLCASSWDHNTEAFFGQGTRLTVV.